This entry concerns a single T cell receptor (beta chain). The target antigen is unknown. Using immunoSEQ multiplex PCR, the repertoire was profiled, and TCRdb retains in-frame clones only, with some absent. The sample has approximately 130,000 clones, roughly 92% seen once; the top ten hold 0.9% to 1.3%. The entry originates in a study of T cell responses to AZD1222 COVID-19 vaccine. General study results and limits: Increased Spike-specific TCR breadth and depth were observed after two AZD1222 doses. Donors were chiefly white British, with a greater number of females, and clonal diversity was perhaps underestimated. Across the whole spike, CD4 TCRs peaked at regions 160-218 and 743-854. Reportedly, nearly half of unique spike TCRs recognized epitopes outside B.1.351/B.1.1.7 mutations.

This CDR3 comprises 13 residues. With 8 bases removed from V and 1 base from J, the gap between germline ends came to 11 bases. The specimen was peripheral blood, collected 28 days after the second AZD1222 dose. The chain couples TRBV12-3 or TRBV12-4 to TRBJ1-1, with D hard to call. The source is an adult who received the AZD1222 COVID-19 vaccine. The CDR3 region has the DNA TGTGCCAGCGGCTTATTTACGAACACTGAAGCTTTCTTT. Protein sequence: CASGLFTNTEAFF.